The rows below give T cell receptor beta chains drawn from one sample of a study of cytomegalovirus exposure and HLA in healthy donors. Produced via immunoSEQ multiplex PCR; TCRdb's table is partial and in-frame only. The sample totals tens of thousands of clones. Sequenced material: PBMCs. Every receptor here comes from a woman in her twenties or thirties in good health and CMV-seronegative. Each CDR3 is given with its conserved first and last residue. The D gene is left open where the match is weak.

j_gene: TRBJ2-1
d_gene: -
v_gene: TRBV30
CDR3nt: TGTGCCTGGAGTGAGGCAGGGCCCGACAATGAGCAGTTCTTC
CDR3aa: CAWSEAGPDNEQFF

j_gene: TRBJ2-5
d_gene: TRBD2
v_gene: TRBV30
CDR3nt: TGTGCCTGGAGTGTACTGAGCGGGGGCCGGGAGACCCAGTACTTC
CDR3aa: CAWSVLSGGRETQYF

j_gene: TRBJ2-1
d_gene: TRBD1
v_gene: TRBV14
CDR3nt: TGTGCCAGCAGCCCACAGGGGGTTGCGGATGAGCAGTTCTTC
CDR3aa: CASSPQGVADEQFF

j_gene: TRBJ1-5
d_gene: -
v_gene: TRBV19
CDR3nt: TGTGCCAGTAGCGGGGGAGGGAGGGGATATAGCAATCAGCCCCAGCATTTT
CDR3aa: CASSGGGRGYSNQPQHF

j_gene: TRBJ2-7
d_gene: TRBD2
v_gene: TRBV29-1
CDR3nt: TGCAGCGTCCTAGGACTAGCGGGAGTTTCCTACGAGCAGTACTTC
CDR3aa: CSVLGLAGVSYEQYF

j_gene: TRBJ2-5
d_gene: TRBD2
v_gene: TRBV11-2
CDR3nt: TGTGCCAGCAGCTTAGGTCGACTAGCGGGGCCGCAAGAGACCCAGTACTTC
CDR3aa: CASSLGRLAGPQETQYF

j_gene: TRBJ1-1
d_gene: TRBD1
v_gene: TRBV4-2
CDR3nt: TGTGCCAGCAGCCAAGAGGGGACAGCCGACCAATTT
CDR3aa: CASSQEGTADQF

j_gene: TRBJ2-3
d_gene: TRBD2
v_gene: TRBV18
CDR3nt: TGTGCCAGCTCACCACGGCCTAGCGGGAGACTAGATACGCAGTATTTT
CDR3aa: CASSPRPSGRLDTQYF

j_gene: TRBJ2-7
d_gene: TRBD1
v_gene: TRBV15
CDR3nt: TGTGCCACCAGCATGGACAGGGGTCCCTACGAGCAGTACTTC
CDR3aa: CATSMDRGPYEQYF

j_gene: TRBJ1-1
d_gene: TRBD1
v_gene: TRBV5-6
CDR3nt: TGTGCCAGCAGCCGGGGACAGGGGAAGACTGAAGCTTTCTTT
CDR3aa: CASSRGQGKTEAFF

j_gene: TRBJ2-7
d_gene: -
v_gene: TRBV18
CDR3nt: TGTGCCAGCTCACCCCTCGGGGATGAGCAGTACTTC
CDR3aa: CASSPLGDEQYF